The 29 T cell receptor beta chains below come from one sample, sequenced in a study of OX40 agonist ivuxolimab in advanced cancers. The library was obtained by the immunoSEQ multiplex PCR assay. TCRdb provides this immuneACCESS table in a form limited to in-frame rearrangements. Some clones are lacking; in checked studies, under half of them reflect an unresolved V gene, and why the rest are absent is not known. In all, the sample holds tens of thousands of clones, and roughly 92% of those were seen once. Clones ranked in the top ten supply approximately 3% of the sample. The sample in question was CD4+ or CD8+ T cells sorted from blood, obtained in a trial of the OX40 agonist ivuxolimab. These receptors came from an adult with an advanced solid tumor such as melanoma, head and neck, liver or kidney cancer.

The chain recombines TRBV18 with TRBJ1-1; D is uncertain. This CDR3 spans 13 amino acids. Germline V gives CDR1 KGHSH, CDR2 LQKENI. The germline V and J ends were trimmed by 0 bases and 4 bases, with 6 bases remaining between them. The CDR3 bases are TGTGCCAGCTCACCACCGACCGGCACTGAAGCTTTCTTT. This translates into CASSPPTGTEAFF.

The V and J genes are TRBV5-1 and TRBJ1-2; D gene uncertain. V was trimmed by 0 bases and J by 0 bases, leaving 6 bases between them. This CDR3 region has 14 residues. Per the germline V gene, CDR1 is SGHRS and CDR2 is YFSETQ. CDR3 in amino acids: CASSLVSSNYGYTF. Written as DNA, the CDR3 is TGCGCCAGCAGCTTGGTGTCTTCTAACTATGGCTACACCTTC.

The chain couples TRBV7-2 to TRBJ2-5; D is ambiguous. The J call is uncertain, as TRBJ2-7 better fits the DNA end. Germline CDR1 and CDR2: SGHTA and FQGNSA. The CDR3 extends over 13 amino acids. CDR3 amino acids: CASSVEGIREQYF. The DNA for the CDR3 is TGTGCCAGCAGCGTGGAAGGAATTCGCGAGCAGTACTTC.

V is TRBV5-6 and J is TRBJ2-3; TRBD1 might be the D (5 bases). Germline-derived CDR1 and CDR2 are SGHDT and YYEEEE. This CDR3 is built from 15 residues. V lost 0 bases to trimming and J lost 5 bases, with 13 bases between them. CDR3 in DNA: TGTGCCAGCAGCTTGGGAGTGGGGCGGATAGATACGCAGTATTTT. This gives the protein CASSLGVGRIDTQYF.

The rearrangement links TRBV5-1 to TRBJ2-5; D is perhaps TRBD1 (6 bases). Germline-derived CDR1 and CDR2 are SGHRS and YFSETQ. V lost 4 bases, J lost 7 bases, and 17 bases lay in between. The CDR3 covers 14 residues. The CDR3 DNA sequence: TGCGCCAGCAGCCTGGGGGCACCGACGGGGACCCAGTACTTC. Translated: CASSLGAPTGTQYF.

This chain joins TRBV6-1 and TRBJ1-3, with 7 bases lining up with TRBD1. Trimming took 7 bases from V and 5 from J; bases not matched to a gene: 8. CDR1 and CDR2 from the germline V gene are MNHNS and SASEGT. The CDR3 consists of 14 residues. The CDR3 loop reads CASIPQGLRNTIYF. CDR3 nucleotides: TGTGCCAGCATCCCACAGGGGCTAAGAAACACCATATATTTT.

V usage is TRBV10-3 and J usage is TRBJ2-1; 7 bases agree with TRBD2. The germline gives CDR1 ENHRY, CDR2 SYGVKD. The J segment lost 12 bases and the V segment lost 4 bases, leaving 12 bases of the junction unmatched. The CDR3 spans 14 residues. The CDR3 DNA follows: TGTGCCATCAGTGCGGGAGGAATAGAAGTCCGGCAGTTCTTC. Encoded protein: CAISAGGIEVRQFF.

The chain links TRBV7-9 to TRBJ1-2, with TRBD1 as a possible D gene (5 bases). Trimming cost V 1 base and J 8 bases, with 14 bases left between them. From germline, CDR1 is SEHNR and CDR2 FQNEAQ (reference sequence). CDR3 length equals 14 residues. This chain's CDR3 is CASSLEGAGQGYTF. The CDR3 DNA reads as TGTGCCAGCAGCTTAGAAGGCGCAGGACAAGGCTACACCTTC.

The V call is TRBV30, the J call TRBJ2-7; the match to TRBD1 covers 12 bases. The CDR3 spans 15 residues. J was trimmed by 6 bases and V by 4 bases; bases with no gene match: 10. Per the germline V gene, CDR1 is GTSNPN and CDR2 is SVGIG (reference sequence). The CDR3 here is CAWTGTGGSLGEQYF. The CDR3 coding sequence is TGTGCCTGGACCGGGACAGGGGGCTCTCTAGGCGAGCAGTACTTC.

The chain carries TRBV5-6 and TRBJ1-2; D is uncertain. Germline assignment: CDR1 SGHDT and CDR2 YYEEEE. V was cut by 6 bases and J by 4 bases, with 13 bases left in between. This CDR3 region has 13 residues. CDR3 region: CASMIGPGYGYTF. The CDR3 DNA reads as TGTGCCAGCATGATCGGACCGGGCTATGGCTACACCTTC. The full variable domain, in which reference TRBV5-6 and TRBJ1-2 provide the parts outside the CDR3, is DAGVTQSPTHLIKTRGQQVTLRCSPKSGHDTVSWYQQALGQGPQFIFQYYEEEERQRGNFPDRFSGHQFPNYSSELNVNALLLGDSALYLCASMIGPGYGYTFGSGTRLTVV.

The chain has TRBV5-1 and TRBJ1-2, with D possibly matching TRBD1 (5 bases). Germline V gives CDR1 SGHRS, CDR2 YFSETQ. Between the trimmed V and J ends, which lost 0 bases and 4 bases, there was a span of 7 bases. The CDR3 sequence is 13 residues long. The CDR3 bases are TGCGCCAGCAGCTTGGAGCAGGGCTATGGCTACACCTTC. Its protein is CASSLEQGYGYTF.

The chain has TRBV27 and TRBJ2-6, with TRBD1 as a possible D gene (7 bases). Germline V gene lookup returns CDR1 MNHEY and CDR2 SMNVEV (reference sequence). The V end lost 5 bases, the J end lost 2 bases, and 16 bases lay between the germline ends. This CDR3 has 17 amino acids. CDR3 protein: CASSPRDREAGANVLTF. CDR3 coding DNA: TGTGCCAGCAGTCCTCGCGACAGGGAGGCTGGGGCCAACGTCCTGACTTTC.

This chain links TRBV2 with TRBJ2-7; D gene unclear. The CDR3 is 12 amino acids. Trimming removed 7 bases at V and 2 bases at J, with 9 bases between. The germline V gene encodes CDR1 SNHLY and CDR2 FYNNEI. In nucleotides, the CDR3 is TGTGCCAGCATAGAGTCTACCTACGAGCAGTACTTC. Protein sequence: CASIESTYEQYF.

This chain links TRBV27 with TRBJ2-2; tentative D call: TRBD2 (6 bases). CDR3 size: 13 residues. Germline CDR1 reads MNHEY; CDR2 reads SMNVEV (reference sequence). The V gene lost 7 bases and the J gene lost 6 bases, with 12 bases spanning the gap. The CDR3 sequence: CASTKLASGELFF. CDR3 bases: TGTGCCAGCACTAAACTAGCTTCCGGGGAGCTGTTTTTT.

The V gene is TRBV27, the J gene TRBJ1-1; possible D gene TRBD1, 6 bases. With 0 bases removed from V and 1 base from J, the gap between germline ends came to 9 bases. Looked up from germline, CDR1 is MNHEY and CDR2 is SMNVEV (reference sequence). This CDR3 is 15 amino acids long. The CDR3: CASSLSNRANTEAFF. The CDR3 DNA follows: TGTGCCAGCAGTTTATCGAACAGGGCGAACACTGAAGCTTTCTTT.

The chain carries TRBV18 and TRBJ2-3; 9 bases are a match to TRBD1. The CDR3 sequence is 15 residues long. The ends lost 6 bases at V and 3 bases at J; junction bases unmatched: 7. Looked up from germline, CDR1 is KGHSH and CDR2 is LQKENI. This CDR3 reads CASSTRGQGTDTQYF. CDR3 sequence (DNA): TGTGCCAGCTCCACCAGAGGACAGGGGACAGATACGCAGTATTTT.

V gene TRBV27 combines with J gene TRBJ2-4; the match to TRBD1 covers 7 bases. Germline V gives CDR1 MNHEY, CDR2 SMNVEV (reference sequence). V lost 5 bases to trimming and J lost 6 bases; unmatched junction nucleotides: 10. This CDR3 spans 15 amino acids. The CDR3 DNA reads TGTGCCAGCAGTCTAGAGACAGGGTGGAGAAACATTCAGTACTTC. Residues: CASSLETGWRNIQYF.

Here the CDR3 reads CASSPRTSGSGGDYEQYF. CDR3 coding DNA: TGCGCCAGCAGCCCCCGGACTAGCGGGAGTGGGGGGGACTACGAGCAGTACTTC. V usage is TRBV5-1 and J usage is TRBJ2-7, with 13 nucleotides matching TRBD2. From germline, CDR1 is SGHRS and CDR2 YFSETQ. V was clipped by 4 bases and J by 3 bases; unmatched bases: 13. The CDR3 is 18 residues long.

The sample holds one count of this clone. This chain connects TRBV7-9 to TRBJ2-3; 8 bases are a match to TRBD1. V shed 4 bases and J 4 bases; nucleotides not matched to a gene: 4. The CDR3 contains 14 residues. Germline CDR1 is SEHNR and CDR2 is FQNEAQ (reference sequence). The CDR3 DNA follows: TGTGCCAGCAGCTCGGACAGGGAGTCAGATACGCAGTATTTT. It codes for CASSSDRESDTQYF.

The CDR3 reads CASSFYDGVSNQPQHF. The CDR3 DNA reads TGTGCCAGCAGTTTCTATGACGGGGTAAGCAATCAGCCCCAGCATTTT. The chain joins TRBV27 to TRBJ1-5; no clear D gene. V lost 3 bases, J lost 1 base, and 13 bases lay in between. CDR1 and CDR2 from the germline V gene are MNHEY and SMNVEV (reference sequence). The CDR3 extends over 16 amino acids.

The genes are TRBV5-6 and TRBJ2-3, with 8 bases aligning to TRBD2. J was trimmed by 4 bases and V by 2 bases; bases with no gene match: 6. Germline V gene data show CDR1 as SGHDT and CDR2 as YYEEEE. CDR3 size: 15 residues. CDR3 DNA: TGTGCCAGCAGCTTAGGGGGGACTAGACCAGATACGCAGTATTTT. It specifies CASSLGGTRPDTQYF.

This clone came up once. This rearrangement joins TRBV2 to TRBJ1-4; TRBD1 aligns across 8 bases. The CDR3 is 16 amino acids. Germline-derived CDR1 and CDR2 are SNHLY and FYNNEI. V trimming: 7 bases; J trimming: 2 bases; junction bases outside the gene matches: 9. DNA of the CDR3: TGTGCCAGCATGCCGGACAGGGTTGTGACTAATGAAAAACTGTTTTTT. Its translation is CASMPDRVVTNEKLFF. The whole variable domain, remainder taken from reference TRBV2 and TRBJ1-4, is EPEVTQTPSHQVTQMGQEVILRCVPISNHLYFYWYRQILGQKVEFLVSFYNNEISEKSEIFDDQFSVERPDGSNFTLKIRSTKLEDSAMYFCASMPDRVVTNEKLFFGSGTQLSVL.

CDR3 amino acids: CASGSPGQGAYNEQFF. The CDR3 DNA reads TGTGCTAGTGGTTCACCAGGACAGGGGGCCTACAATGAGCAGTTCTTC. The V call is TRBV12-5, the J call TRBJ2-1; 10 nucleotides line up with TRBD1. The CDR3 totals 16 residues. With V trimmed by 4 bases and J by 2 bases, 5 bases remained unmatched. Per germline, CDR1 LGHNT and CDR2 FRNRAP.

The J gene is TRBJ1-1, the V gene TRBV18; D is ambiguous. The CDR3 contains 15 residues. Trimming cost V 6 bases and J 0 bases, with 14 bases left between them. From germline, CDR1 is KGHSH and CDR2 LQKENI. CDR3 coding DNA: TGTGCCAGCTCGGGTTTGTCAGACATGAACACTGAAGCTTTCTTT. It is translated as CASSGLSDMNTEAFF.

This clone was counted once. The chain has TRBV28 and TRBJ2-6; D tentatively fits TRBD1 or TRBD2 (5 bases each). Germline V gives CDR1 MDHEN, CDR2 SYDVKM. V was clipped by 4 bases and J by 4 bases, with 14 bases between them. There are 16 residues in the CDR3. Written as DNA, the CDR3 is TGTGCCAGCAGTTCGGGACCGTGGGTAGGGGCCAACGTCCTGACTTTC. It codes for CASSSGPWVGANVLTF.

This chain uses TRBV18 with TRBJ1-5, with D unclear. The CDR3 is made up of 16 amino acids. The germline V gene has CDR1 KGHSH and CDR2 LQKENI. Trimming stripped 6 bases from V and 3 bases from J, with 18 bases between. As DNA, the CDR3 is TGTGCCAGCTCTCCTAGACTGACAAATGACAATCAGCCCCAGCATTTT. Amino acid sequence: CASSPRLTNDNQPQHF.

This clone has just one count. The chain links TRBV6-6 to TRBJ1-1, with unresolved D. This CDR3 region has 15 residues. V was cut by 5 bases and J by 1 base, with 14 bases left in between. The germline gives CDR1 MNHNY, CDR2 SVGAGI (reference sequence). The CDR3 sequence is CASSPPRGGNTEAFF. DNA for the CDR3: TGTGCCAGCAGTCCCCCACGGGGAGGGAACACTGAAGCTTTCTTT.

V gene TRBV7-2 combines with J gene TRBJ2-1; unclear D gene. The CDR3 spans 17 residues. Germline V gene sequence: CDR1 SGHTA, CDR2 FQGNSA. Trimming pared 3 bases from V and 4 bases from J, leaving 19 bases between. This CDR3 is CASSFALTPRSYNEQFF. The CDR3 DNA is TGTGCCAGCAGCTTTGCCCTTACCCCGAGAAGTTACAATGAGCAGTTCTTC.

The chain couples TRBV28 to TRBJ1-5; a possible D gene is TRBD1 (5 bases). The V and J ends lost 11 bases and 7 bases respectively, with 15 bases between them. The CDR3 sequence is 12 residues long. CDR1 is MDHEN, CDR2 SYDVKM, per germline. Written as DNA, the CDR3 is TGTGCCTGGGGGGTACGGGAACAGCCCCAGCATTTT. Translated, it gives CAWGVREQPQHF. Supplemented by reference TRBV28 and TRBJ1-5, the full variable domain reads DVKVTQSSRYLVKRTGEKVFLECVQDMDHENMFWYRQDPGLGLRLIYFSYDVKMKEKGDIPEGYSVSREKKERFSLILESASTNQTSMYLCAWGVREQPQHFGDGTRLSIL.